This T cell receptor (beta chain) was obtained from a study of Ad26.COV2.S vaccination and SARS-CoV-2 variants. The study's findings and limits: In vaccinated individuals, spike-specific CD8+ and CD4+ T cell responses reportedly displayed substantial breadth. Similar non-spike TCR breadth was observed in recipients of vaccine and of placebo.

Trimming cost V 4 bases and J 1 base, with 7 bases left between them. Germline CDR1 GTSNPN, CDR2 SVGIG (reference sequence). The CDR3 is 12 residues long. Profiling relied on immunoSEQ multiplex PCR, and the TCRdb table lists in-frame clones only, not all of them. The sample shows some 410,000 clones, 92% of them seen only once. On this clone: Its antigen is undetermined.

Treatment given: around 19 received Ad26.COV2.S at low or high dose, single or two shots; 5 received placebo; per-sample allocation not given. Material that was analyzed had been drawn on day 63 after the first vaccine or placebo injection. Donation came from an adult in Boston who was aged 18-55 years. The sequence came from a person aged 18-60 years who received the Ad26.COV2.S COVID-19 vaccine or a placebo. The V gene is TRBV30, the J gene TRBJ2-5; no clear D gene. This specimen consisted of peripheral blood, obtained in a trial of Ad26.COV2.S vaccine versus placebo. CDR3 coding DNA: TGTGCCTGGATGGAGCTCCAAGAGACCCAGTACTTC. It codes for CAWMELQETQYF.